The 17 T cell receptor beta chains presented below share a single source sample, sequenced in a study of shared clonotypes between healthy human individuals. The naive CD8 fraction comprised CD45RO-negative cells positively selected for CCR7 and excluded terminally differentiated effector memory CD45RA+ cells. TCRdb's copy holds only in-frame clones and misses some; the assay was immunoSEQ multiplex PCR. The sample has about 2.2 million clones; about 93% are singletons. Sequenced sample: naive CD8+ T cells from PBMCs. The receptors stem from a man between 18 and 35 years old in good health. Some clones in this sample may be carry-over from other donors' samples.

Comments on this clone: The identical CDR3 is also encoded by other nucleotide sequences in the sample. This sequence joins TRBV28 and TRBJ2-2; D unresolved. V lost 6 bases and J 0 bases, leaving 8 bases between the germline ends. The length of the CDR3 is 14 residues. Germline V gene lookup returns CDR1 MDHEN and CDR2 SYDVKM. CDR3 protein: CASRGLANTGELFF. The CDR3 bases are TGTGCCAGCAGGGGCCTCGCGAACACCGGGGAGCTGTTTTTT. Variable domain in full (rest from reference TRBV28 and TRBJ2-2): DVKVTQSSRYLVKRTGEKVFLECVQDMDHENMFWYRQDPGLGLRLIYFSYDVKMKEKGDIPEGYSVSREKKERFSLILESASTNQTSMYLCASRGLANTGELFFGEGSRLTVL.

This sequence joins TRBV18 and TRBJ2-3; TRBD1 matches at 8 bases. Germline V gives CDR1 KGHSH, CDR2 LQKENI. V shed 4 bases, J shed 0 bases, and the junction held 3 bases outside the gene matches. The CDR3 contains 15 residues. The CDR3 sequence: CASSQTGASTDTQYF. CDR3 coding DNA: TGTGCCAGCTCACAGACAGGGGCAAGCACAGATACGCAGTATTTT.

CDR3 in DNA: TGTGCCAGCAGTGAATTTGTCAGAGGCTATGGCTACACCTTC. This codes for CASSEFVRGYGYTF. The chain uses TRBV25-1 and TRBJ1-2; no firm D call. The CDR3 length is 14 residues. V was clipped by 1 base and J by 4 bases, with 10 bases between them. Per germline, CDR1 MGHDK and CDR2 SYGVNS.

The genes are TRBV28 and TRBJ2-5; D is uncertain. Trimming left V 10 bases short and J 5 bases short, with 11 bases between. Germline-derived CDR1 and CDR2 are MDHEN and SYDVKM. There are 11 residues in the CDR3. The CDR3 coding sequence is TGTGCCACCAGCAATCAGGAGACCCAGTACTTC. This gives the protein CATSNQETQYF.

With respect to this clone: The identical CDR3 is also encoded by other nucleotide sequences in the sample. CDR3 amino acids: CASSPPGGGNTEAFF. CDR3 nucleotide sequence: TGTGCCAGCAGCCCCCCGGGTGGAGGGAACACTGAAGCTTTCTTT. The chain combines TRBV7-9 with TRBJ1-1; D is undetermined. This CDR3 is 15 amino acids long. Germline CDR1 is SEHNR and CDR2 is FQNEAQ (reference sequence). The V and J ends lost 5 bases and 1 base respectively, with 14 bases between them. The full variable domain, with the rest looked up from reference TRBV7-9 and TRBJ1-1, is DTGVSQNPRHKITKRGQNVTFRCDPISEHNRLYWYRQTLGQGPEFLTYFQNEAQLEKSRLLSDRFSAERPKGSFSTLEIQRTEQGDSAMYLCASSPPGGGNTEAFFGQGTRLTVV.

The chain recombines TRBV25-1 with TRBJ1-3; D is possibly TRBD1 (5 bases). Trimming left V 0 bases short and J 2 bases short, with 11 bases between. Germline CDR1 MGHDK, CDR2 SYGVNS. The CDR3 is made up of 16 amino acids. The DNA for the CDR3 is TGTGCCAGCAGTGAATATAGGGGAATAGCTGGAAACACCATATATTTT. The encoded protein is CASSEYRGIAGNTIYF. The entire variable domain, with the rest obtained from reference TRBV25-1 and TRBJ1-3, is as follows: EADIYQTPRYLVIGTGKKITLECSQTMGHDKMYWYQQDPGMELHLIHYSYGVNSTEKGDLSSESTVSRIRTEHFPLTLESARPSHTSQYLCASSEYRGIAGNTIYFGEGSWLTVV.

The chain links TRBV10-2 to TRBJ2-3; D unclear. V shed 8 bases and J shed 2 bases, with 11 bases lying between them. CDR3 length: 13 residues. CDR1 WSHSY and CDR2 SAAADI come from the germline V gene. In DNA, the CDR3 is TGCGCCAGCTGTACTTCCTCCACAGATACGCAGTATTTT. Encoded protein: CASCTSSTDTQYF.

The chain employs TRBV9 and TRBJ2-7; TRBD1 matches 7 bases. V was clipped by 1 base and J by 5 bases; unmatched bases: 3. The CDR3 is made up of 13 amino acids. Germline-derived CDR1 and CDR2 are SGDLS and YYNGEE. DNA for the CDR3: TGTGCCAGCAGCGTAAAGGGGGCCCACGAGCAGTACTTC. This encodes CASSVKGAHEQYF.

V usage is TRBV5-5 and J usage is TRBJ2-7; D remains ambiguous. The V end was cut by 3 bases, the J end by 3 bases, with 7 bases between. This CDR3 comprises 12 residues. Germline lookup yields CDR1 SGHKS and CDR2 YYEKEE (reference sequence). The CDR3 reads CASSSGGYEQYF. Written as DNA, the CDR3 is TGTGCCAGCAGCTCCGGCGGCTACGAGCAGTACTTC.

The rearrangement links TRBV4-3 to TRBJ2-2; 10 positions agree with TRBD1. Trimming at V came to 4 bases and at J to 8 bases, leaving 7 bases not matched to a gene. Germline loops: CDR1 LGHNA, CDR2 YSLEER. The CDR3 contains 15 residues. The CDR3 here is CASSRDRGPYGELFF. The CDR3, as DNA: TGCGCCAGCAGCCGAGACAGGGGGCCTTATGGGGAGCTGTTTTTT.

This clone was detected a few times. The chain's CDR3 is CASNDRDKDYEQYF. The CDR3 DNA sequence: TGTGCCAGCAACGACCGGGACAAGGACTACGAGCAGTACTTC. The chain employs TRBV4-2 and TRBJ2-7; weak D call: TRBD1 (6 bases). The germline gives CDR1 LGHNA, CDR2 YNFKEQ. The CDR3 extends over 14 amino acids. V lost 7 bases and J 3 bases, leaving 16 bases between the germline ends.

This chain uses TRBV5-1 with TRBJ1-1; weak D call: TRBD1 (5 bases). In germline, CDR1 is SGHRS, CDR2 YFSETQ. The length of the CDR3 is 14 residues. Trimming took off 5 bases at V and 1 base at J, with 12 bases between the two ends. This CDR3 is CASRLKGANTEAFF. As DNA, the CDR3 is TGCGCCAGCAGACTAAAAGGGGCGAACACTGAAGCTTTCTTT.

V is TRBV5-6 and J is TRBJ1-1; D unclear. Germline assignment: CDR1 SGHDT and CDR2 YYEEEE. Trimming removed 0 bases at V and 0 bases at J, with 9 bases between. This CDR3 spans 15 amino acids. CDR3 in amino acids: CASSLARYLNTEAFF. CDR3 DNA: TGTGCCAGCAGCTTGGCAAGATACCTGAACACTGAAGCTTTCTTT.

The CDR3 loop is CASAPLDRVSGYTF. For the CDR3, the DNA is TGTGCCAGCGCGCCCCTAGACAGGGTGTCTGGCTACACCTTC. This chain uses TRBV27 with TRBJ1-2; 7 nucleotides match TRBD1. This CDR3 is built from 14 residues. V was clipped by 8 bases and J by 7 bases; unmatched bases: 13. Germline CDR1 is MNHEY and CDR2 is SMNVEV (reference sequence).

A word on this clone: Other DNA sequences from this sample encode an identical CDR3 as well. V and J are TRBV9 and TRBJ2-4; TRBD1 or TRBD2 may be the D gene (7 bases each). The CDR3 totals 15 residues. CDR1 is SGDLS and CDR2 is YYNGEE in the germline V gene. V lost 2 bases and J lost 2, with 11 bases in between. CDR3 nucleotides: TGTGCCAGCAGCGTGGGAGGGGGCTCCAAAAACATTCAGTACTTC. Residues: CASSVGGGSKNIQYF.

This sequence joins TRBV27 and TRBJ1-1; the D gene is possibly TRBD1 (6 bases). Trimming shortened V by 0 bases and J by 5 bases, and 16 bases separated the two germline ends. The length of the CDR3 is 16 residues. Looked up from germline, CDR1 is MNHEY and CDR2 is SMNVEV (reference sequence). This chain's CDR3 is CASSLSPGAAYTEAFF. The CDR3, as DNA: TGTGCCAGCAGTTTATCTCCGGGGGCGGCTTATACTGAAGCTTTCTTT.

The CDR3 DNA is TGTGCCAGCACGAGCGGGAGGGCCGGAATTAGGGAGCAGTTCTTC. This codes for CASTSGRAGIREQFF. The V gene is TRBV27, the J gene TRBJ2-1, with TRBD2 identical over 10 bases. CDR1 and CDR2 (germline): MNHEY, SMNVEV (reference sequence). J gave up 10 bases and V 7 bases, and 13 bases lay outside the gene matches. This CDR3 comprises 15 residues.